The sequence of this T cell receptor beta chain was determined in a study of T and B cells in COVID-19 patients. Turning to the study itself: Blood was sampled from COVID-19 patients who were either actively infected or recovered. Regarding the study as a whole: Active COVID-19 showed highly clonal TRB repertoires; recovery showed diversity and richness above healthy donors.

This CDR3 has 13 residues. Germline assignment: CDR1 SQVTM and CDR2 ANQGSEA. V lost 6 bases to trimming and J lost 3 bases, with 12 bases between them. BIOMED2 TRB-A/B primer pools were used in multiplex TRB PCR. TCRdb itself ran the multiplex PCR reads through MiXCR, one entry per CDR3 protein. The data contain some 17,000 distinct CDR3 sequences, 27% of them singletons. Comments on this clonotype: Its target is unknown.

Blood genomic DNA input for TRB amplification was about 240-550 ng. What was sequenced was blood. V and J are TRBV29-1 and TRBJ1-5, with a weak D call TRBD1 (6 bases). The receptor comes from a human donor who had recovered from COVID-19. The CDR3 nucleotides are TGCAGCGTGGGTCAGGGGTACAATCAGCCCCAGCATTTT. Protein sequence: CSVGQGYNQPQHF.